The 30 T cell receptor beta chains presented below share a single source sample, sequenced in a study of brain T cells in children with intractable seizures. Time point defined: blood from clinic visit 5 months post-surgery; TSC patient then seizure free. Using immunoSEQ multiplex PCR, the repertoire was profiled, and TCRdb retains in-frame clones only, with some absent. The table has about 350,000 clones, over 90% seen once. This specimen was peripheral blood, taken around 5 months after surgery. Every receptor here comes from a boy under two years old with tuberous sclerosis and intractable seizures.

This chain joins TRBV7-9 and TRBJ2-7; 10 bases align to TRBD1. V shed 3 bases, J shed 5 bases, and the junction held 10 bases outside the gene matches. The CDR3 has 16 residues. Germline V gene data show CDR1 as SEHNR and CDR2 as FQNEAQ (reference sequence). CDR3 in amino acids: CASSFQSGQGIHEQYF. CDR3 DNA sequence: TGTGCCAGCAGCTTCCAATCGGGACAGGGGATACACGAGCAGTACTTC.

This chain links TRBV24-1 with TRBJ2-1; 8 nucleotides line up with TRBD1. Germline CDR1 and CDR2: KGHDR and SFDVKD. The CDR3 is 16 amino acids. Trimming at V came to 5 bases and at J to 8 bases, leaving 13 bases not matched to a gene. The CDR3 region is CATSAISGQAWDEQFF. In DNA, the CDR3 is TGTGCCACCAGTGCGATTTCGGGACAGGCCTGGGATGAGCAGTTCTTC.

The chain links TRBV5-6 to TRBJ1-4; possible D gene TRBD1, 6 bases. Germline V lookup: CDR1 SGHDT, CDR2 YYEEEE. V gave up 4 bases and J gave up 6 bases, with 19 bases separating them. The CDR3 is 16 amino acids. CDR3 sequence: CASSSSGGRGYEKLFF. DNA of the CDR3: TGTGCCAGCAGCAGTTCGGGGGGGCGAGGTTATGAAAAACTGTTTTTT. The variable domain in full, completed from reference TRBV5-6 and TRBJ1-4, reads DAGVTQSPTHLIKTRGQQVTLRCSPKSGHDTVSWYQQALGQGPQFIFQYYEEEERQRGNFPDRFSGHQFPNYSSELNVNALLLGDSALYLCASSSSGGRGYEKLFFGSGTQLSVL.

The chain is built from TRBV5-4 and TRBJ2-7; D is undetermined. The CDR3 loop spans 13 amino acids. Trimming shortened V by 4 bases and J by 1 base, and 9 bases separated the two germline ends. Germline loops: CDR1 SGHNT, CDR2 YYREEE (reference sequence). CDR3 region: CASSRSESYEQYF. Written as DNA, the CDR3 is TGTGCCAGCAGCAGGTCTGAGTCCTACGAGCAGTACTTC.

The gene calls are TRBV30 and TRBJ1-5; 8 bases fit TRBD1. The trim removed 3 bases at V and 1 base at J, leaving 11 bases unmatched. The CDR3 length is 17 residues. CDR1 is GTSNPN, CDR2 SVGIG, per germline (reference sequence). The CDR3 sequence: CAWSRDRSVGSNQPQHF. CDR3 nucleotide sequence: TGTGCCTGGAGCCGGGACAGGAGTGTGGGAAGCAATCAGCCCCAGCATTTT.

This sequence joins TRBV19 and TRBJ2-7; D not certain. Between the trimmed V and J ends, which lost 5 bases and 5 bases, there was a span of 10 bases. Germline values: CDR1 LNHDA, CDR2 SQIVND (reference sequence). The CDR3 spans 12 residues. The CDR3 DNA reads TGTGCCAGTAGTGGCTATGGGGACGAGCAGTACTTC. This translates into CASSGYGDEQYF. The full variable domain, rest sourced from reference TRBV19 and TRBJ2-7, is DGGITQSPKYLFRKEGQNVTLSCEQNLNHDAMYWYRQDPGQGLRLIYYSQIVNDFQKGDIAEGYSVSREKKESFPLTVTSAQKNPTAFYLCASSGYGDEQYFGPGTRLTVT.

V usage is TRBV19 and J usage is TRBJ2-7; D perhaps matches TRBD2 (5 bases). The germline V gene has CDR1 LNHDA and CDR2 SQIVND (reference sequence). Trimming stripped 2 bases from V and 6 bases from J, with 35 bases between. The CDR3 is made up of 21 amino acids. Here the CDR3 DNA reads TGTGCCAGTAGTATAAATATACGAGGCGCGGGCCCTAGGGATGGAGTTTCCGAGCAGTACTTC. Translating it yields CASSINIRGAGPRDGVSEQYF.

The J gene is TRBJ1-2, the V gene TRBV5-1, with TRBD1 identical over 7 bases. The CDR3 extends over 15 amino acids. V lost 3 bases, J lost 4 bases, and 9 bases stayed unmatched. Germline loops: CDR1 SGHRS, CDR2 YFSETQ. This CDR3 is CASSSMREGAYGYTF. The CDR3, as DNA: TGCGCCAGCAGCTCTATGAGGGAGGGGGCCTATGGCTACACCTTC.

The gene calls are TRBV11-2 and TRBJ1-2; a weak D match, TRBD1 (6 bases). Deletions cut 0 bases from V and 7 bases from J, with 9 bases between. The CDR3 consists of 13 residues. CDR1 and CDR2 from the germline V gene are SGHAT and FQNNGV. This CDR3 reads CASSLEGAGGYTF. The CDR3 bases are TGTGCCAGCAGCTTAGAGGGGGCGGGTGGCTACACCTTC.

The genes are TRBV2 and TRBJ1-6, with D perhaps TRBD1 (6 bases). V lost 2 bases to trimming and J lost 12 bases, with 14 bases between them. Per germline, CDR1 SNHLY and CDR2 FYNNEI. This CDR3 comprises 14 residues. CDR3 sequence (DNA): TGTGCCAGCAGTGAACCAGGGGCTCGCGGACCCCTCCACTTT. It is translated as CASSEPGARGPLHF.

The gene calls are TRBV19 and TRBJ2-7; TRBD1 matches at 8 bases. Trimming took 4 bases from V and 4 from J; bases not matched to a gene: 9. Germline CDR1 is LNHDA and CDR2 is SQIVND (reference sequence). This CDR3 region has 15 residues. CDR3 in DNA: TGTGCCAGTAGTAACGCCGGGACAGGAGTATACGAGCAGTACTTC. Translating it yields CASSNAGTGVYEQYF.

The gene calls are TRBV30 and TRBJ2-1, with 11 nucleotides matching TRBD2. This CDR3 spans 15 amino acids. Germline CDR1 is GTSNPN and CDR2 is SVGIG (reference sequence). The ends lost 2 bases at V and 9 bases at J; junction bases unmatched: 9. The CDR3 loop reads CAWSRLAGWGGEQFF. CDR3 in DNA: TGTGCCTGGAGTAGACTAGCGGGATGGGGGGGTGAGCAGTTCTTC.

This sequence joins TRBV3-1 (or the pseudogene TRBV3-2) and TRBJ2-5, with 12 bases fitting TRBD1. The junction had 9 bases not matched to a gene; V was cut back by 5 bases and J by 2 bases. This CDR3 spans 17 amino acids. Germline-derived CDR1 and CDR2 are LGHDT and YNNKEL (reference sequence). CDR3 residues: CASSTTGTGGWQETQYF. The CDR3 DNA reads TGTGCCAGCAGCACAACCGGGACAGGGGGCTGGCAAGAGACCCAGTACTTC.

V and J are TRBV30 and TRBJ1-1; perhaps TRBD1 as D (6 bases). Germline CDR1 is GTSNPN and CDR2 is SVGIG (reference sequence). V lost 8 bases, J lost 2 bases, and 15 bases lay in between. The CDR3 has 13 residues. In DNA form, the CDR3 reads TGTGCCCACCAGACAGGTCCAAACACTGAAGCTTTCTTT. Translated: CAHQTGPNTEAFF.

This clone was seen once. The CDR3 protein is CASSLRPYDQPQHF. CDR3 DNA sequence: TGTGCCAGCAGTTTAAGGCCTTACGATCAGCCCCAGCATTTT. The chain uses TRBV27 and TRBJ1-5; unclear D gene. This CDR3 contains 14 residues. The germline CDR1 and CDR2 sequences are MNHEY and SMNVEV (reference sequence). With 2 bases removed from V and 5 bases from J, the gap between germline ends came to 10 bases.

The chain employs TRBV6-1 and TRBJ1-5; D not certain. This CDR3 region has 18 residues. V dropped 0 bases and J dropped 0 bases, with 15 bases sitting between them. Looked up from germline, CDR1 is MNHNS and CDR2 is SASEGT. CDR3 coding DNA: TGTGCCAGCAGTGAAGCGTTGATGGGAGGACTTAGCAATCAGCCCCAGCATTTT. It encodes CASSEALMGGLSNQPQHF.

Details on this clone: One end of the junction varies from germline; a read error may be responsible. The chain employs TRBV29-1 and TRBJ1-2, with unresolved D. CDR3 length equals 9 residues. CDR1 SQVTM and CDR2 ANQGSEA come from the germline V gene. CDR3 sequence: CSVRPGGVF. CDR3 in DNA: TGCAGCGTCCGACCTGGTGGGGTTTTC.

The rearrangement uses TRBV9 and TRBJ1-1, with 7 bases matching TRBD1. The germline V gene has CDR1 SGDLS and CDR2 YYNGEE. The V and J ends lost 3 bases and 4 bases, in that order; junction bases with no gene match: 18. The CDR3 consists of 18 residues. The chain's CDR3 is CASSGAGQFGSGGTEAFF. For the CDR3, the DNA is TGTGCCAGCAGCGGAGCGGGACAGTTTGGCTCGGGGGGCACTGAAGCTTTCTTT. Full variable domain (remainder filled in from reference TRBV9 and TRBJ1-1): DSGVTQTPKHLITATGQRVTLRCSPRSGDLSVYWYQQSLDQGLQFLIQYYNGEERAKGNILERFSAQQFPDLHSELNLSSLELGDSALYFCASSGAGQFGSGGTEAFFGQGTRLTVV.

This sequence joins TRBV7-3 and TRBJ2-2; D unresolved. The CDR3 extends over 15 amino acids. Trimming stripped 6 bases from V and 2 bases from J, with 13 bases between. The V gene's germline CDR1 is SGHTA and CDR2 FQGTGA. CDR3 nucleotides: TGTGCCAGCAGTCCCCGGGCCTCAAACACCGGGGAGCTGTTTTTT. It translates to CASSPRASNTGELFF. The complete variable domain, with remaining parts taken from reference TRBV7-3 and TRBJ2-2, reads GAGVSQTPSNKVTEKGKYVELRCDPISGHTALYWYRQSLGQGPEFLIYFQGTGAADDSGLPNDRFFAVRPEGSVSTLKIQRTERGDSAVYLCASSPRASNTGELFFGEGSRLTVL.

DNA of the CDR3: TGCGCCAGCAGCTGGGGCAGGATGGGGAGGACTGAAGCTTTCTTT. The encoded protein is CASSWGRMGRTEAFF. This chain connects TRBV5-1 to TRBJ1-1, with D possibly being TRBD1 (5 bases). CDR1 is SGHRS and CDR2 is YFSETQ in the germline V gene. The CDR3 is made up of 15 amino acids. The V gene lost 3 bases and the J gene lost 5 bases, with 17 bases spanning the gap.

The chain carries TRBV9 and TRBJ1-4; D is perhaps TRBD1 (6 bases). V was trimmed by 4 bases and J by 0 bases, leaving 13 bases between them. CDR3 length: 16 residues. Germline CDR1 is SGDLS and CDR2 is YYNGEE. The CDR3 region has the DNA TGTGCCAGCAGCCCCTACAGACAGGCAACTAATGAAAAACTGTTTTTT. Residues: CASSPYRQATNEKLFF.

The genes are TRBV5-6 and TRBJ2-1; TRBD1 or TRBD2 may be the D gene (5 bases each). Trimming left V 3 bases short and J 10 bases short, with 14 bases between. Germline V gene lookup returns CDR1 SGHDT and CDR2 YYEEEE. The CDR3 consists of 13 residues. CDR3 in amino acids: CASSWGRVGEQFF. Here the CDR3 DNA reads TGTGCCAGCAGCTGGGGACGGGTGGGAGAGCAGTTCTTC. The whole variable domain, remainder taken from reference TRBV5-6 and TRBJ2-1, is DAGVTQSPTHLIKTRGQQVTLRCSPKSGHDTVSWYQQALGQGPQFIFQYYEEEERQRGNFPDRFSGHQFPNYSSELNVNALLLGDSALYLCASSWGRVGEQFFGPGTRLTVL.

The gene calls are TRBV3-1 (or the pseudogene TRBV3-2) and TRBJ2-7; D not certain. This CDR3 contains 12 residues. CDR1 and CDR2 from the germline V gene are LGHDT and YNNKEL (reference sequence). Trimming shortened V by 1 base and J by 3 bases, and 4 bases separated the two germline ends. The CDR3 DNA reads TGTGCCAGCAGCCAAGTGTTCTACGAGCAGTACTTC. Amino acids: CASSQVFYEQYF.

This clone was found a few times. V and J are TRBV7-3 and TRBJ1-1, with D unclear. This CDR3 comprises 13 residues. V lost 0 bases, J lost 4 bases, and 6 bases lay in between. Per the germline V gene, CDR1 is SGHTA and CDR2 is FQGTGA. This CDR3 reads CASSLTLSTEAFF. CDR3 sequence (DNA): TGTGCCAGCAGCTTAACCCTGAGCACTGAAGCTTTCTTT.

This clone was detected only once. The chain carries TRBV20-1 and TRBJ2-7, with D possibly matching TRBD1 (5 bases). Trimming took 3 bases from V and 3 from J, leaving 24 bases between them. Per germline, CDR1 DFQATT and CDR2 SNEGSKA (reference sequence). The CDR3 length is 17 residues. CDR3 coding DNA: TGCAGTGCTAGTAGGGGCCCCCTGGGCGGTCTCGACTACGAGCAGTACTTC. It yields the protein CSASRGPLGGLDYEQYF.

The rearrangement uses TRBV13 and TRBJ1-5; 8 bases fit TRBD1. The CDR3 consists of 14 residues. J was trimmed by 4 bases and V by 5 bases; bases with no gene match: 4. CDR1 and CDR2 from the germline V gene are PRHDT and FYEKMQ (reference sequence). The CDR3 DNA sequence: TGTGCCAGCAGCATTAGACAGGGGAATCAGCCCCAGCATTTT. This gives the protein CASSIRQGNQPQHF. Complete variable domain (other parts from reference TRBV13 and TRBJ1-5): AAGVIQSPRHLIKEKRETATLKCYPIPRHDTVYWYQQGPGQDPQFLISFYEKMQSDKGSIPDRFSAQQFSDYHSELNMSSLELGDSALYFCASSIRQGNQPQHFGDGTRLSIL.

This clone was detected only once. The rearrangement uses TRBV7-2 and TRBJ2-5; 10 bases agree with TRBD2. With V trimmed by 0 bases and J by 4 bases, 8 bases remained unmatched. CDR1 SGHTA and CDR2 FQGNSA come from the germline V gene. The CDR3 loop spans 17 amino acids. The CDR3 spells CASSLALVAGGGETQYF. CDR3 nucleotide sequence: TGTGCCAGCAGCTTAGCGTTAGTAGCGGGGGGTGGAGAGACCCAGTACTTC.

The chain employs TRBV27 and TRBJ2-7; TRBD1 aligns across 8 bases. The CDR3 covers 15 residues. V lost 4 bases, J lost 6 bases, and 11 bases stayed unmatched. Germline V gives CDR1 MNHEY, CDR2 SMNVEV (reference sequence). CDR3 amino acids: CASSSYRGLVGEQYF. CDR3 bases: TGTGCCAGCAGTTCCTACAGGGGGTTGGTGGGCGAGCAGTACTTC.

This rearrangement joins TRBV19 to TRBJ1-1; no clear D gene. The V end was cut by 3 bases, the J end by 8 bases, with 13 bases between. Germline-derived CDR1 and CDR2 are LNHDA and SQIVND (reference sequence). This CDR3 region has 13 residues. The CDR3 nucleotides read TGTGCCAGTAGTATGGGCCGATTTTCCGAAGCTTTCTTT. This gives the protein CASSMGRFSEAFF.

CDR3 protein: CAWTVGLGEQYF. CDR3 bases: TGTGCCTGGACCGTGGGGTTGGGCGAGCAGTACTTC. J is TRBJ2-7 and V is TRBV30; D gene unclear. The V end was cut by 4 bases, the J end by 6 bases, with 13 bases between. The CDR3 loop spans 12 amino acids. Germline values: CDR1 GTSNPN, CDR2 SVGIG (reference sequence).